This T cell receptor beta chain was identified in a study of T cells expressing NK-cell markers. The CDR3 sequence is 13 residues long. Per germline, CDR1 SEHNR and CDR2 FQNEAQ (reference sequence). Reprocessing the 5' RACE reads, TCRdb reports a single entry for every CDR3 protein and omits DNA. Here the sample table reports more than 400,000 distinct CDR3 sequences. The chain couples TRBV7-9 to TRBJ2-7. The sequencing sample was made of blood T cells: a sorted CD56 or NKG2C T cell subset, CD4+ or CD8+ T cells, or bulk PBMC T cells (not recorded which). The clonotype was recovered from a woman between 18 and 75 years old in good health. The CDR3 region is CASTPRGSYEQYF. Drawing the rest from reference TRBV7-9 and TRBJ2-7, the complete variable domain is DTGVSQNPRHKITKRGQNVTFRCDPISEHNRLYWYRQTLGQGPEFLTYFQNEAQLEKSRLLSDRFSAERPKGSFSTLEIQRTEQGDSAMYLCASTPRGSYEQYFGPGTRLTVT.